This T cell receptor beta chain was identified during a study of early T cells in non-severe SARS-CoV-2 infection. Study context: Chains were not paired, and sequencing was done on bulk RNA from unsorted whole blood.

This clonotype was seen a few times. Its specificity is unknown. Study-level results: Reliance on VDJdb matching favored anti-spike CD8 responses; private and CD4 specificities were missed.

Unique molecular identifiers were added to individual cDNA molecules. TCRdb reprocessed the 5' RACE reads with MiXCR, giving one entry per CDR3 protein. The sample gives fewer than 80,000 distinct CDR3 sequences, roughly 13% of which show up once; approximately 5.5% is in the top ten. Between the trimmed V and J ends, which lost 3 bases and 6 bases, there was a span of 13 bases. The length of the CDR3 is 13 residues. The V gene's germline CDR1 is DFQATT and CDR2 SNEGSKA (reference sequence). The J gene is TRBJ2-3, the V gene TRBV20-1; D uncertain. This clonotype originated in an adult who was a healthcare worker with PCR-confirmed SARS-CoV-2 infection or an uninfected control (not recorded which). The sequenced sample consisted of whole blood. The CDR3: CSASGGPADTQYF. The CDR3 coding sequence is TGCAGTGCTAGTGGTGGACCAGCGGATACGCAGTATTTT.